This record covers a single T cell receptor beta chain. This sample was taken from a study of blood T cell repertoires in COVID-19. As for the study in general: COVID-19 samples from acute and convalescent phases originated in the United States, Italy and Spain. T cells, B-cell-depleted T cells, or PBMCs provided the cDNA or gDNA that served as material.

The CDR3 sequence is 13 residues long. Germline CDR1 SGHTA, CDR2 FQGTGA. Trimming stripped 0 bases from V and 6 bases from J, with 7 bases between. This table comes from immunoSEQ multiplex PCR, and its TCRdb copy is limited to in-frame clones, with some not included. The sample includes 350,000 to 450,000 clones, less than 90% of them seen just once. Cohort placement rested on clinical history that participants reported themselves. V gene TRBV7-3 combines with J gene TRBJ2-3; weak D call: TRBD2 (5 bases). The TCR originated in a woman between 50 and 59 years old who had recovered from COVID-19. The sample taken for sequencing was PBMCs or T cells enriched from blood (not recorded which). The chain's CDR3 is CASSLTGVDTQYF. DNA of the CDR3: TGTGCCAGCAGCTTAACCGGGGTGGATACGCAGTATTTT.